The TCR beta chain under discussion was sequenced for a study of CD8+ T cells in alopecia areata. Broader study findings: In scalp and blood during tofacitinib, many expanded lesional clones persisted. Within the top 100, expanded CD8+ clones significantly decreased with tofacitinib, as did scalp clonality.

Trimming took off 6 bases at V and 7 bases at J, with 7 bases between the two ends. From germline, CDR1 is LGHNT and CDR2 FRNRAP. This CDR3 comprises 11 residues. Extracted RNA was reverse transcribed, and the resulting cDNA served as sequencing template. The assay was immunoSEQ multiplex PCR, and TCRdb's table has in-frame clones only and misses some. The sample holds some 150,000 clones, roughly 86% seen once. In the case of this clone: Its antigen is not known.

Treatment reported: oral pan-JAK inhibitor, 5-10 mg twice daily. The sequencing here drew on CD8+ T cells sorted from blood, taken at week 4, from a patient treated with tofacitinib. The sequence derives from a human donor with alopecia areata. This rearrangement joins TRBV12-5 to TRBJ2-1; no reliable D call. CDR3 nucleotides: TGTGCTAGTGGGTCTGGAAATGAGCAGTTCTTC. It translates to CASGSGNEQFF.